This TCR beta chain is drawn from a study of T cell responses to AZD1222 COVID-19 vaccine. Overall study results and limits: It should be noted that donors were predominantly white British and more often female, and clonal diversity was possibly underestimated. The number of AZD1222 recipients seropositive at baseline was only six. Repertoire collection took place solely once the T cell response had peaked. Recipients of two AZD1222 doses showed rising Spike-specific TCR breadth and depth.

A word on this clone: Its antigen is still unknown.

The germline V gene has CDR1 SGHRS and CDR2 YFSETQ. The CDR3 is 15 residues long. Trimming took 1 base from V and 5 from J, leaving 12 bases between them. Sequencing used immunoSEQ multiplex PCR; TCRdb keeps in-frame clones, though not all of them. The table has about 110,000 clones, about 85% seen once. This receptor was obtained from an adult who received the AZD1222 COVID-19 vaccine. V is TRBV5-1 and J is TRBJ1-4; no clear D. The sample was peripheral blood, taken 28 days after the second AZD1222 dose. CDR3 residues: CASSLNARPNEKLFF. The CDR3 DNA sequence: TGCGCCAGCAGCTTGAACGCCCGTCCGAATGAAAAACTGTTTTTT.